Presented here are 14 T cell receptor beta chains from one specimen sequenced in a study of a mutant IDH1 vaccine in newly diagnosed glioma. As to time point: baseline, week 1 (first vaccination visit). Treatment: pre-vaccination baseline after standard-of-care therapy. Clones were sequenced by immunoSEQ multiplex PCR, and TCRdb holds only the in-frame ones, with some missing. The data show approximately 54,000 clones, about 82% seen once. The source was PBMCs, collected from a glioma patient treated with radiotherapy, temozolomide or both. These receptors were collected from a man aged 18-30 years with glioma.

The DNA of the CDR3 is TGCAGCGTGGCTACCGGGGTGGGGGCGTCAGCTTTCTTT. Protein: CSVATGVGASAFF. The chain links TRBV29-1 to TRBJ1-1, with a possible D match to TRBD1 (6 bases). CDR3 length: 13 residues. Germline CDR1 and CDR2: SQVTM and ANQGSEA. V shed 6 bases and J shed 10 bases, with 21 bases lying between them.

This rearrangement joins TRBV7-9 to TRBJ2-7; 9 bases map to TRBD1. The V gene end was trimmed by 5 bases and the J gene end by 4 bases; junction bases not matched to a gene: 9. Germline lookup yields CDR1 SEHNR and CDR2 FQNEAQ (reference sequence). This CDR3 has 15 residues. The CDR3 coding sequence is TGTGCCAGCAGCCCTTGGACAGGGGCCTCTTACGAGCAGTACTTC. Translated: CASSPWTGASYEQYF.

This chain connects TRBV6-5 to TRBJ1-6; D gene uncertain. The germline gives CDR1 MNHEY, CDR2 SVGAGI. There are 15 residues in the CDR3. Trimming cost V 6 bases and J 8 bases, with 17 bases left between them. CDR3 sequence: CASRQFRFPYSPLHF. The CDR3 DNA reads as TGTGCCAGCAGACAATTCCGTTTCCCGTATTCACCCCTCCACTTT.

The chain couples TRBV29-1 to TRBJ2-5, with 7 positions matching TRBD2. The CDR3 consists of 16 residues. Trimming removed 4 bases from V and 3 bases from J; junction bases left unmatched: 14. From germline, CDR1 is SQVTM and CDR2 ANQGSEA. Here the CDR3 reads CSVARGRGAVKETQYF. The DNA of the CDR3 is TGCAGCGTTGCTCGGGGGAGGGGCGCAGTCAAAGAGACCCAGTACTTC.

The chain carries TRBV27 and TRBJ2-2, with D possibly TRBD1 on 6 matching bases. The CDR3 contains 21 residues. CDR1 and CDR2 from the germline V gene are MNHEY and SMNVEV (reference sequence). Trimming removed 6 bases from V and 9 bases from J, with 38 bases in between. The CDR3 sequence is CASRSTGFLDYTPDSGRELFF. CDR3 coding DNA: TGTGCCAGCAGGTCCACAGGGTTCCTCGATTACACCCCCGATTCCGGCCGGGAGCTGTTTTTT.

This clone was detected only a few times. The CDR3 here is CASRETGKQPQHF. The CDR3 DNA follows: TGTGCCAGCCGTGAGACAGGGAAACAGCCCCAGCATTTT. V usage is TRBV28 and J usage is TRBJ1-5, with 7 bases matching TRBD1. The ends lost 8 bases at V and 7 bases at J; junction bases unmatched: 8. CDR1 is MDHEN and CDR2 is SYDVKM in the germline V gene. CDR3 size: 13 residues.

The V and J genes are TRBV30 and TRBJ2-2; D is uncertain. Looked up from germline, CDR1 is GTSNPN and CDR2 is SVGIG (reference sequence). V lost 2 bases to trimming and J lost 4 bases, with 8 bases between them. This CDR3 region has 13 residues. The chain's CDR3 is CAWSSGPTGELFF. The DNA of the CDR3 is TGTGCCTGGAGTTCCGGACCCACCGGGGAGCTGTTTTTT.

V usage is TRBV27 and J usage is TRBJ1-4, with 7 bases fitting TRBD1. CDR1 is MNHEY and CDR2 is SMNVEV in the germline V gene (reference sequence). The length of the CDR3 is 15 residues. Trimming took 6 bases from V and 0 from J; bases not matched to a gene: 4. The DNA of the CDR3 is TGTGCCAGCAGGCGGGACAGTGCAACTAATGAAAAACTGTTTTTT. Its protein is CASRRDSATNEKLFF.

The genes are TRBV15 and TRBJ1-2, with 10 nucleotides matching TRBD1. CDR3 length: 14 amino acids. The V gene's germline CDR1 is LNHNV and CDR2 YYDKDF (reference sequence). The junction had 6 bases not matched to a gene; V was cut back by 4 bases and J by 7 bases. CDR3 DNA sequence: TGTGCCACCAGCACTAGACAGGGGGCCGGTGGCTACACCTTC. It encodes CATSTRQGAGGYTF. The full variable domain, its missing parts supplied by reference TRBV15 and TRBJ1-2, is DAMVIQNPRYQVTQFGKPVTLSCSQTLNHNVMYWYQQKSSQAPKLLFHYYDKDFNNEADTPDNFQSRRPNTSFCFLDIRSPGLGDTAMYLCATSTRQGAGGYTFGSGTRLTVV.

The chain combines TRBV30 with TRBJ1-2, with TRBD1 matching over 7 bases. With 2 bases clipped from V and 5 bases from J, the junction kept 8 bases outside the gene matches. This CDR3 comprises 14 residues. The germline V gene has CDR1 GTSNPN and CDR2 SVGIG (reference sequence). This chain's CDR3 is CAWSPGGLGYGYTF. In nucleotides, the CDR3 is TGTGCCTGGAGTCCAGGGGGATTGGGGTATGGCTACACCTTC.

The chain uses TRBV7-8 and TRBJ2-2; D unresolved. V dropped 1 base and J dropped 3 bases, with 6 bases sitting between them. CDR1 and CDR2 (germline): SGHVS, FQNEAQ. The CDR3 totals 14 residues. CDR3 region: CASSLDRDTGELFF. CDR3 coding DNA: TGTGCCAGCAGCTTAGACAGAGACACCGGGGAGCTGTTTTTT.

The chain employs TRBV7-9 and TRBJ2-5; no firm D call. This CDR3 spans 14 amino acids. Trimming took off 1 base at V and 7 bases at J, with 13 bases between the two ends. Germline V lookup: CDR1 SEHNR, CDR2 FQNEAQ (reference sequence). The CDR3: CASSLEVGVRTQYF. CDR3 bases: TGTGCCAGCAGCTTAGAAGTTGGGGTGCGGACCCAGTACTTC.

CDR3 region: CASSLRGPGNTEAFF. For the CDR3, the DNA is TGCGCCAGCAGCCTGAGGGGTCCGGGGAACACTGAAGCTTTCTTT. The chain recombines TRBV5-1 with TRBJ1-1; tentative D call: TRBD1 (5 bases). The CDR3 loop spans 15 amino acids. CDR1 is SGHRS and CDR2 is YFSETQ in the germline V gene. Trimming left V 4 bases short and J 1 base short, with 14 bases between.

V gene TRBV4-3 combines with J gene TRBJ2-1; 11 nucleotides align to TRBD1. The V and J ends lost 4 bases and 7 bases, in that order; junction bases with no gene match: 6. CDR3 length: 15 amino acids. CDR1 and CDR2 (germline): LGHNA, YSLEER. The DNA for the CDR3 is TGCGCCAGCAGCCCGGACAGGGGGCTTGGAAATGAGCAGTTCTTC. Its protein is CASSPDRGLGNEQFF.